Shown below are 12 T cell receptor beta chains from a single sample sequenced in a study of T cells in Graves' hyperthyroidism and ophthalmopathy. Regions amplified from RNA transcripts were the TCR beta CDR3 regions. A set of HTBI primers served as the primers for a first-round RT-PCR of the TCR CDR3. TCRdb used MiXCR to reprocess the multiplex PCR reads, holding one entry per CDR3 protein. The table includes around 350,000 distinct CDR3 sequences, around 25% detected once. Material: blood. These receptors all come from a man aged 50 to 60 with Graves' hyperthyroidism.

CDR3 protein: CSAAPGGLAGGTDETQYF. DNA for the CDR3: TGCAGTGCCGCACCAGGGGGACTAGCGGGAGGGACAGATGAGACCCAGTACTTC. The V call is TRBV20-1, the J call TRBJ2-5, with 16 bases lining up with TRBD2. The CDR3 has 18 amino acids. V gave up 6 bases and J gave up 5 bases; unmatched junction bases: 15. Germline CDR1 reads DFQATT; CDR2 reads SNEGSKA (reference sequence).

A remark on this clonotype: A read error is possible here, since a much larger clone lies one base away. This chain's CDR3 is CASSLDAVYNELFF. CDR3 DNA sequence: TGCGCCAGCAGCTTGGACGCAGTGTACAATGAGCTGTTCTTC. The V and J genes are TRBV5-5 and TRBJ2-1; D is unresolved. The CDR3 length is 14 residues. The germline V gene encodes CDR1 SGHKS and CDR2 YYEKEE (reference sequence).

This clonotype was counted a few times. CDR3 protein: CASSRGLAGPDTQYF. The CDR3 bases are TGTGCCAGCAGCCGAGGACTAGCGGGCCCAGATACGCAGTATTTT. The rearrangement links TRBV7-6 to TRBJ2-3; 11 bases align to TRBD2. The CDR3 has 15 amino acids. With 5 bases clipped from V and 4 bases from J, the junction kept 5 bases outside the gene matches. Per the germline V gene, CDR1 is SGHVS and CDR2 is FNYEAQ.

The chain employs TRBV7-2 and TRBJ1-2; D unclear. The ends were cut back, 1 base at V and 0 bases at J, with 9 bases in the middle. Germline V gene lookup returns CDR1 SGHTA and CDR2 FQGNSA. The CDR3 covers 15 residues. CDR3 sequence reads: CASSLEAETNYGYTF. DNA for the CDR3: TGTGCCAGCAGCTTAGAAGCCGAAACTAACTATGGCTACACCTTC.

The chain joins TRBV6-5 to TRBJ1-2; 12 bases fit TRBD1. The V segment lost 4 bases and the J segment 8 bases; nucleotides outside the gene matches: 8. CDR1 MNHEY and CDR2 SVGAGI come from the germline V gene. The length of the CDR3 is 15 residues. CDR3 sequence: CASSSTGTGGSGYTF. The CDR3 DNA is TGTGCCAGCAGTTCGACCGGGACAGGGGGCTCGGGCTACACCTTC.

On this clonotype itself: This may stem from a read error, because a much larger clone lies one nucleotide away. The chain uses TRBV20-1 and TRBJ2-1, with D possibly being TRBD2 (5 bases). The length of the CDR3 is 15 residues. Per germline, CDR1 DFQATT and CDR2 SNEGSKA (reference sequence). V lost 6 bases to trimming and J lost 3 bases, with 18 bases between them. As DNA, the CDR3 is TGCAGTGCCATCCCCCTAGTGGGAGTCTACAATGAGCAGTTCTTC. Protein product: CSAIPLVGVYNEQFF.

This chain joins TRBV5-1 and TRBJ2-1, with 9 bases identical to TRBD2. There are 17 residues in the CDR3. CDR1 SGHRS and CDR2 YFSETQ come from the germline V gene. The J segment lost 6 bases and the V segment lost 2 bases, leaving 12 bases of the junction unmatched. CDR3 nucleotides: TGCGCCAGCAGCTTTCCTAGCGGGAAGGCGTTGAGCAATGAGCAGTTCTTC. This sequence encodes CASSFPSGKALSNEQFF.

Many counts were recorded for this clonotype. The chain has TRBV20-1 and TRBJ2-5; no firm D call. V shed 6 bases and J shed 4 bases, with 9 bases lying between them. This CDR3 is 11 amino acids long. Germline-derived CDR1 and CDR2 are DFQATT and SNEGSKA (reference sequence). For the CDR3, the DNA is TGCAGTGCCACACCCGGAGAGACCCAGTACTTC. This codes for CSATPGETQYF.

The rearrangement links TRBV2 to TRBJ2-2; D is undetermined. Trimming pared 6 bases from V and 3 bases from J, leaving 17 bases between. Per germline, CDR1 SNHLY and CDR2 FYNNEI. The CDR3 spans 16 residues. CDR3 loop: CASSARLRSHTGELFF. The CDR3 region has the DNA TGTGCCAGCAGCGCCCGTCTTCGGAGTCACACCGGGGAGCTGTTTTTT. Together with reference TRBV2 and TRBJ2-2, the CDR3 gives the full variable domain: EPEVTQTPSHQVTQMGQEVILRCVPISNHLYFYWYRQILGQKVEFLVSFYNNEISEKSEIFDDQFSVERPDGSNFTLKIRSTKLEDSAMYFCASSARLRSHTGELFFGEGSRLTVL.

This clonotype came up a few times. The chain links TRBV2 to TRBJ1-6; TRBD1 might be the D (5 bases). The germline V gene has CDR1 SNHLY and CDR2 FYNNEI. V lost 1 base to trimming and J lost 7 bases, with 14 bases between them. The CDR3 has 16 residues. The chain's CDR3 is CASSEEGRVGNSPLHF. CDR3 bases: TGTGCCAGCAGTGAAGAGGGCAGGGTAGGGAATTCACCCCTCCACTTT.

V gene TRBV12-5 combines with J gene TRBJ2-7; 8 bases match TRBD1. The germline V gene encodes CDR1 LGHNT and CDR2 FRNRAP. The V and J ends lost 7 bases and 2 bases, in that order; junction bases with no gene match: 4. The CDR3 length is 13 residues. The CDR3 bases are TGTGCTAGTGCCTGGGACAGGACCTACGAGCAGTACTTC. Residues: CASAWDRTYEQYF.

The chain links TRBV20-1 to TRBJ1-5; possible D gene TRBD1, 5 bases. Per germline, CDR1 DFQATT and CDR2 SNEGSKA (reference sequence). The CDR3 is made up of 13 amino acids. Trimming removed 3 bases from V and 3 bases from J, with 9 bases in between. CDR3 in DNA: TGCAGTGCTAGCCAACAGGCCAATCAGCCCCAGCATTTT. Its protein is CSASQQANQPQHF.